Each of the 12 T cell receptor beta chains below was sequenced from the same sample in a study of T cell responses to AZD1222 COVID-19 vaccine. The protocol was immunoSEQ multiplex PCR, while the TCRdb copy is restricted to in-frame clones and leaves out a portion. Among 120,000 to 150,000 clones listed, 80% to 90% were seen once. Sequencing was performed on peripheral blood, taken on day 0 of AZD1222 vaccination. The receptor set was obtained from an adult in good health.

The rearrangement joins TRBV18 to TRBJ1-3, with unresolved D. This CDR3 has 16 residues. Trimming left V 4 bases short and J 0 bases short, with 13 bases between. Germline CDR1 and CDR2: KGHSH and LQKENI. The CDR3 DNA sequence: TGTGCCAGCTCACACCCTCTGGGCAGCTCTGGAAACACCATATATTTT. This encodes CASSHPLGSSGNTIYF. The whole variable domain, remainder taken from reference TRBV18 and TRBJ1-3, is NAGVMQNPRHLVRRRGQEARLRCSPMKGHSHVYWYRQLPEEGLKFMVYLQKENIIDESGMPKERFSAEFPKEGPSILRIQQVVRGDSAAYFCASSHPLGSSGNTIYFGEGSWLTVV.

The chain has TRBV4-3 and TRBJ1-6; D might be TRBD1 (6 bases). This CDR3 is 17 amino acids long. Germline values: CDR1 LGHNA, CDR2 YSLEER. V was clipped by 0 bases and J by 6 bases, with 15 bases between them. The CDR3 DNA sequence: TGCGCCAGCAGCCAAGAATGGGGCCAGGGGATTAATTCACCCCTCCACTTT. Translation: CASSQEWGQGINSPLHF.

The gene calls are TRBV28 and TRBJ1-2, with a tentative D call TRBD1 (6 bases). The germline CDR1 and CDR2 sequences are MDHEN and SYDVKM. This CDR3 comprises 15 residues. Trimming took off 3 bases at V and 6 bases at J, with 17 bases between the two ends. The CDR3 nucleotides are TGTGCCAGCAGTTTCCCCGAAACAGGGAGACATGGCTACACCTTC. This encodes CASSFPETGRHGYTF.

The chain links TRBV5-1 to TRBJ1-6; the D gene is possibly TRBD1 (5 bases). Deletions cut 1 base from V and 7 bases from J, with 9 bases between. This CDR3 is built from 14 residues. Germline values: CDR1 SGHRS, CDR2 YFSETQ. In DNA form, the CDR3 reads TGCGCCAGCAGCTTGTCAGGGATCAATTCACCCCTCCACTTT. It yields the protein CASSLSGINSPLHF.

V gene TRBV28 combines with J gene TRBJ1-5; D perhaps matches TRBD1 (5 bases). Per germline, CDR1 MDHEN and CDR2 SYDVKM. The CDR3 is 14 residues long. The V and J ends lost 6 bases and 7 bases respectively, with 16 bases between them. The CDR3 DNA follows: TGTGCCAGCAGAAGCCCGGAGGGGACGCAGCCCCAGCATTTT. The encoded protein is CASRSPEGTQPQHF.

The rearrangement joins TRBV18 to TRBJ1-3; D is ambiguous. Trimming took 0 bases from V and 2 from J, leaving 8 bases between them. Germline-derived CDR1 and CDR2 are KGHSH and LQKENI. The CDR3 loop spans 15 amino acids. CDR3 in DNA: TGTGCCAGCTCACCACCGTCGGGGACTGGAAACACCATATATTTT. This sequence encodes CASSPPSGTGNTIYF.

CDR3 sequence: CASSTPTRGDSNYGYTF. The CDR3 nucleotides read TGTGCCAGTAGTACCCCTACCCGGGGTGACTCGAACTATGGCTACACCTTC. The rearrangement links TRBV19 to TRBJ1-2; no firm D call. The CDR3 is made up of 17 amino acids. Germline V gene sequence: CDR1 LNHDA, CDR2 SQIVND (reference sequence). The ends were cut back, 4 bases at V and 2 bases at J, with 20 bases in the middle.

The chain employs TRBV29-1 and TRBJ1-1; D gene unclear. This CDR3 contains 12 residues. V was cut by 4 bases and J by 0 bases, with 6 bases left in between. Germline V gene sequence: CDR1 SQVTM, CDR2 ANQGSEA. In DNA form, the CDR3 reads TGCAGCGTTGCCAGGTTGAACACTGAAGCTTTCTTT. Protein product: CSVARLNTEAFF.

The genes are TRBV28 and TRBJ1-3; 7 bases fit TRBD1. V shed 1 base and J 0 bases; nucleotides not matched to a gene: 9. This CDR3 spans 18 amino acids. Germline-derived CDR1 and CDR2 are MDHEN and SYDVKM. The CDR3 coding sequence is TGTGCCAGCAGTTTATCGACCGGACAGGCATACTCTGGAAACACCATATATTTT. This gives the protein CASSLSTGQAYSGNTIYF.

This sequence joins TRBV10-1 and TRBJ2-1, with 8 bases identical to TRBD1. V gave up 2 bases and J gave up 2 bases; unmatched junction bases: 2. From germline, CDR1 is WNHNN and CDR2 SYGVQD (reference sequence). The CDR3 covers 15 residues. The CDR3 reads CASSETTGAYNEQFF. In nucleotides, the CDR3 is TGCGCCAGCAGTGAGACGACAGGGGCCTACAATGAGCAGTTCTTC.

The chain is built from TRBV28 and TRBJ2-1; TRBD2 matches at 11 bases. Germline V CDR1 and CDR2: MDHEN, SYDVKM. The J segment lost 9 bases and the V segment lost 6 bases, leaving 10 bases of the junction unmatched. CDR3 length: 15 residues. CDR3 nucleotide sequence: TGTGCCAGCAGGCCTACACTAGCGGGAGTTGGTGAGCAGTTCTTC. The encoded protein is CASRPTLAGVGEQFF.

The chain recombines TRBV7-9 with TRBJ1-2; D remains unclear. The germline CDR1 and CDR2 sequences are SEHNR and FQNEAQ (reference sequence). V lost 1 base to trimming and J lost 6 bases, with 6 bases between them. The CDR3 contains 12 residues. The CDR3, as DNA: TGTGCCAGCAGCTTAGGAACAGATGGCTACACCTTC. It translates to CASSLGTDGYTF.